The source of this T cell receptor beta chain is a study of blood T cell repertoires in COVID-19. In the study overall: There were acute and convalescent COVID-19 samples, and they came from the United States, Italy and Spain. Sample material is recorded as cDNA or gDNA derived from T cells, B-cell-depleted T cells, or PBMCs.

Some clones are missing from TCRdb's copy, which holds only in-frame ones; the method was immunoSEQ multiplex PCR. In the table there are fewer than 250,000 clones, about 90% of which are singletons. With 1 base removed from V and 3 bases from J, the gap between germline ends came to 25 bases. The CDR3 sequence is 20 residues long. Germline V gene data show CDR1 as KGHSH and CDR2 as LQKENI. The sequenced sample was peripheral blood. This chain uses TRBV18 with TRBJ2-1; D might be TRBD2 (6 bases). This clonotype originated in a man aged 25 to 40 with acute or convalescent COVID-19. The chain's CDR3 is CASSPQGYEREFSFYNEQFF. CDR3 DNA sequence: TGTGCCAGCTCACCACAGGGTTATGAACGGGAGTTTAGTTTCTACAATGAGCAGTTCTTC.